What follows describes a single T cell receptor (beta chain). The record originates from a study of T cell changes during pregnancy in multiple sclerosis. The method was immunoSEQ multiplex PCR; TCRdb's version includes in-frame clones alone and lacks a portion of them. The table has some 94,000 clones, 80% to 95% seen once. V lost 3 bases and J 3 bases, leaving 12 bases between the germline ends. CDR3 length equals 13 residues. The germline gives CDR1 SQVTM, CDR2 ANQGSEA. The chain has TRBV29-1 and TRBJ2-7; D is perhaps TRBD1 (6 bases). The sequence was obtained from a female donor with multiple sclerosis, enrolled in a pregnancy study. Sequenced material: peripheral blood, taken in the first trimester of pregnancy. The CDR3 sequence: CSVEEPQGYEQYF. The CDR3 DNA sequence: TGCAGCGTTGAGGAGCCACAGGGCTACGAGCAGTACTTC.